Following are 18 T cell receptor beta chains from one sample sequenced in a study of T cells after yellow fever vaccination. TCRdb re-called the 5' RACE reads with MiXCR, one entry per CDR3 protein. The table includes about 310,000 distinct CDR3 sequences, roughly 3.5% detected once. The sample in question was PBMCs, obtained on the day of the yellow fever booster vaccination. The source of these receptors is a man younger than 35 who received the YFV17D yellow fever vaccine.

This clonotype was counted between two and nine times. The genes are TRBV10-3 and TRBJ2-5; 11 bases map to TRBD2. The germline gives CDR1 ENHRY, CDR2 SYGVKD. CDR3 size: 13 residues. V shed 10 bases and J 3 bases; nucleotides not matched to a gene: 4. The CDR3 sequence is CATQLAGEETQYF. The DNA for the CDR3 is TGTGCCACCCAACTAGCGGGGGAAGAGACCCAGTACTTC.

This clonotype was counted between two and nine times. The genes are TRBV5-5 and TRBJ1-6; 7 nucleotides line up with TRBD1. With 0 bases clipped from V and 11 bases from J, the junction kept 5 bases outside the gene matches. The CDR3 has 14 amino acids. The V gene's germline CDR1 is SGHKS and CDR2 YYEKEE (reference sequence). Here the CDR3 reads CASSLGGTAAPLHF. The CDR3 coding sequence is TGTGCCAGCAGCTTGGGGGGGACAGCGGCACCCCTCCACTTT.

V usage is TRBV7-9 and J usage is TRBJ1-1; possibly TRBD1 for D (6 bases). The ends were cut back, 4 bases at V and 2 bases at J, with 20 bases in the middle. The CDR3 spans 17 residues. Germline CDR1 and CDR2: SEHNR and FQNEAQ (reference sequence). The CDR3 sequence is CASSWNRVSPPNTEAFF. The CDR3 DNA follows: TGTGCCAGCAGCTGGAACAGGGTAAGCCCCCCTAACACTGAAGCTTTCTTT. Looking up the rest from reference TRBV7-9 and TRBJ1-1 gives the full variable domain: DTGVSQNPRHKITKRGQNVTFRCDPISEHNRLYWYRQTLGQGPEFLTYFQNEAQLEKSRLLSDRFSAERPKGSFSTLEIQRTEQGDSAMYLCASSWNRVSPPNTEAFFGQGTRLTVV.

V and J are TRBV11-1 and TRBJ2-7; no clear D. CDR1 is SGHAT, CDR2 FQDESV, per germline (reference sequence). The CDR3 is 13 amino acids. Trimming pared 4 bases from V and 3 bases from J, leaving 10 bases between. The CDR3 loop reads CASSWTEDYEQYV. The CDR3 nucleotides are TGTGCCAGCAGCTGGACGGAAGACTACGAGCAGTACGTC.

This clonotype was detected ten times or more. The V call is TRBV12-3 or TRBV12-4, the J call TRBJ2-2, with 10 positions matching TRBD2. V shed 3 bases, J shed 6 bases, and the junction held 13 bases outside the gene matches. The CDR3 has 18 residues. The CDR3 protein is CASSFAPGTSEFSGELFF. CDR3 nucleotides: TGTGCCAGCAGTTTTGCCCCCGGGACTAGCGAATTCTCCGGGGAGCTGTTTTTT.

The genes are TRBV12-3 or TRBV12-4 and TRBJ1-6; D is perhaps TRBD1 (6 bases). The CDR3 covers 13 residues. Trimming shortened V by 4 bases and J by 8 bases, and 9 bases separated the two germline ends. The CDR3 spells CASSSQGDSPLHF. The CDR3 DNA reads as TGTGCCAGCAGTTCACAGGGAGATTCACCCCTCCACTTT.

The sample holds many counts of this clonotype. The chain is built from TRBV5-1 and TRBJ1-1, with D hard to call. Trimming took off 0 bases at V and 1 base at J, with 4 bases between the two ends. Germline V CDR1 and CDR2: SGHRS, YFSETQ. The CDR3 is made up of 13 amino acids. The DNA of the CDR3 is TGCGCCAGCAGCTTGGTGGCGAACACTGAAGCTTTCTTT. It translates to CASSLVANTEAFF.

This clonotype was observed at least ten times. The CDR3 protein is CASSFGSAQGEQYV. As DNA, the CDR3 is TGTGCCAGCAGTTTCGGGTCGGCCCAAGGCGAGCAGTACGTC. V usage is TRBV12-3 or TRBV12-4 and J usage is TRBJ2-7; D unresolved. V was trimmed by 3 bases and J by 6 bases, leaving 15 bases between them. The CDR3 consists of 14 residues.

Many counts were recorded for this clonotype. The chain employs TRBV5-6 and TRBJ2-3; D remains unclear. Trimming stripped 3 bases from V and 2 bases from J, with 10 bases between. Looked up from germline, CDR1 is SGHDT and CDR2 is YYEEEE. This CDR3 is built from 14 residues. The DNA for the CDR3 is TGTGCCAGCAGCTCACCGACACACACAGATACGCAGTATTTT. It translates to CASSSPTHTDTQYF.

This clonotype showed up many times. This rearrangement joins TRBV6-2 or TRBV6-3 to TRBJ2-7; TRBD2 is a possible D gene (6 bases). Germline V CDR1 and CDR2: MNHEY, SVGEGT. This CDR3 contains 15 residues. V was shortened by 6 bases and J by 5 bases, with 20 bases between the two germline ends. This CDR3 is CASRDPGTWYHEQYF. CDR3 coding DNA: TGTGCCAGCAGAGATCCCGGGACTTGGTACCACGAGCAGTACTTC.

Ten or more counts support this clonotype. This CDR3 reads CASTRGGNTDTQYF. Written as DNA, the CDR3 is TGTGCCAGCACCCGGGGGGGTAACACAGATACGCAGTATTTT. This chain uses TRBV28 with TRBJ2-3, with 8 bases that match TRBD2. The CDR3 runs 14 residues. The V segment lost 7 bases and the J segment 2 bases; nucleotides outside the gene matches: 5. Germline values: CDR1 MDHEN, CDR2 SYDVKM.

This chain links TRBV20-1 with TRBJ2-3, with 12 bases matching TRBD2. Germline values: CDR1 DFQATT, CDR2 SNEGSKA (reference sequence). The junction had 4 bases not matched to a gene; V was cut back by 6 bases and J by 3 bases. There are 14 residues in the CDR3. The CDR3 sequence: CSAFGTSGTDTQYF. The DNA for the CDR3 is TGCAGTGCATTTGGGACTAGCGGGACAGATACGCAGTATTTT.

This clonotype appeared a few times. The rearrangement uses TRBV28 and TRBJ1-5; D not resolved. The CDR3 totals 15 residues. The germline gives CDR1 MDHEN, CDR2 SYDVKM. Trimming cost V 2 bases and J 2 bases, with 10 bases left between them. The CDR3 coding sequence is TGTGCCAGCAGTTTAACCGGGTACGGCAATCAGCCCCAGCATTTT. This codes for CASSLTGYGNQPQHF.

J is TRBJ2-3 and V is TRBV3-1; D tentatively fits TRBD1 or TRBD2 (6 bases each). V was trimmed by 4 bases and J by 1 base, leaving 24 bases between them. This CDR3 contains 19 residues. Germline V lookup: CDR1 LGHDT, CDR2 YNNKEL (reference sequence). CDR3 coding DNA: TGTGCCAGCAGCCCCGGGGGCGGGGACTTCATACGGGGCACAGATACGCAGTATTTT. It encodes CASSPGGGDFIRGTDTQYF.

This chain joins TRBV6-2 or TRBV6-3 and TRBJ2-6; 9 nucleotides align to TRBD1. In germline, CDR1 is MNHEY, CDR2 SVGEGT. The CDR3 is 18 residues long. Losses at the gene ends were 2 bases for V and 0 bases for J; bases not matched to a gene: 5. CDR3 sequence: CASSYPGDRASGANVLTF. DNA for the CDR3: TGTGCCAGCAGTTACCCAGGGGACAGGGCCTCTGGGGCCAACGTCCTGACTTTC.

Turning to this clonotype: A much larger clone differs from this one at a single base, so this may be a read error. The chain combines TRBV7-2 with TRBJ1-5; TRBD1 matches at 10 bases. The CDR3 covers 15 residues. Germline loops: CDR1 SGHTA, CDR2 FQGNSA. Trimming cost V 5 bases and J 6 bases; bases outside gene matches: 7. CDR3 nucleotide sequence: TGTGCCAGCAGCCGCTGGGGACAGGGGATTCAGCCCCAGCATTTT. Its translation: CASSRWGQGIQPQHF.

This clonotype was seen a handful of times. V is TRBV30 and J is TRBJ1-5; a weak D match, TRBD1 (5 bases). CDR1 and CDR2 (germline): GTSNPN, SVGIG (reference sequence). Trimming stripped 0 bases from V and 9 bases from J, with 15 bases between. This CDR3 has 14 amino acids. CDR3 amino acids: CAWSVGRFGGPQHF. CDR3 nucleotides: TGTGCCTGGAGTGTTGGCAGGTTTGGGGGGCCCCAGCATTTT.

This clonotype was counted only a few times. The genes are TRBV12-3 or TRBV12-4 and TRBJ2-7, with 10 bases aligning to TRBD1. The CDR3 is made up of 14 amino acids. V shed 7 bases and J 6 bases; nucleotides not matched to a gene: 9. The CDR3 coding sequence is TGTGCCAGCAATGACAGGGGGCTTCCCGGCGAGCAGTACGTC. This codes for CASNDRGLPGEQYV.